This T cell receptor beta chain was recorded in a study of CD8+ T cells in alopecia areata. Sequencing used cDNA as its template, made by extracting RNA and reverse transcribing it. Profiled with immunoSEQ multiplex PCR; TCRdb holds only in-frame clones, not every one. The table lists 79,000 or so clones, around 67% of them singletons, with roughly a quarter in the top ten. Trimming at V came to 2 bases and at J to 1 base, leaving 4 bases not matched to a gene. Germline V gene sequence: CDR1 MNHNS, CDR2 SASEGT. The CDR3 extends over 16 amino acids. Stated treatment: oral pan-JAK inhibitor, 5-10 mg twice daily. T lymphocytes (CD4+ and CD8+) were sorted from PBMCs.

The gene calls are TRBV6-1 and TRBJ2-2; 7 bases line up with TRBD1. The origin of this receptor is a human donor with alopecia areata. The source was CD8+ T cells sorted from blood, collected at week 24, from a patient treated with tofacitinib. CDR3 bases: TGTGCCAGCAGTGAACCGGACAGGAGGAACACCGGGGAGCTGTTTTTT. Amino acids: CASSEPDRRNTGELFF.